This is a list of T cell receptor beta chains from one sample in a study of control samples from healthy donors and cancer patients. The data were produced by immunoSEQ multiplex PCR, yet TCRdb's version contains in-frame clones alone and is incomplete. This table has 100,000 to 130,000 clones, roughly four fifths appearing once. Specimen: blood. All receptors come from a young man in good health. The CDR3 runs from the conserved cysteine through the conserved F or W. Fields, in order: CDR3 protein, CDR3 DNA, V gene, clone size, D gene, J gene. The D gene is left open where the match is weak. The size field is filled for only some rows; it gives once, few, many or a size class.

CDR3 protein: CASSQAGTPANYGYTF
CDR3 DNA: TGTGCCAGCAGCCAAGCCGGGACACCTGCTAACTATGGCTACACCTTC
V gene: TRBV4-2
clone size: .
D gene: .
J gene: TRBJ1-2

CDR3 protein: CASSLVGNTQYF
CDR3 DNA: TGTGCCAGCAGCCTGGTGGGAAATACGCAGTATTTT
V gene: TRBV7-8
clone size: .
D gene: .
J gene: TRBJ2-3

CDR3 protein: CASSLAQTGVGGYTF
CDR3 DNA: TGTGCCAGCAGCTTAGCGCAGACAGGGGTTGGTGGCTACACCTTC
V gene: TRBV7-9
clone size: once
D gene: TRBD1
J gene: TRBJ1-2

CDR3 protein: CASSVGGGSYNEQFF
CDR3 DNA: TGTGCCAGCAGCGTAGGCGGGGGCTCCTACAATGAGCAGTTCTTC
V gene: TRBV9
clone size: .
D gene: TRBD2
J gene: TRBJ2-1

CDR3 protein: CASSLGGWGAFF
CDR3 DNA: TGTGCCAGCAGCTTGGGAGGGTGGGGAGCTTTCTTT
V gene: TRBV11-2
clone size: .
D gene: .
J gene: TRBJ1-1

CDR3 protein: CASSSTGKPYNEQFF
CDR3 DNA: TGTGCCAGCAGCTCGACAGGGAAGCCCTACAATGAGCAGTTCTTC
V gene: TRBV5-6
clone size: .
D gene: TRBD1
J gene: TRBJ2-1

CDR3 protein: CASSPQETYSNQPQHF
CDR3 DNA: TGCGCCAGCAGCCCGCAGGAAACATATAGCAATCAGCCCCAGCATTTT
V gene: TRBV4-1
clone size: .
D gene: .
J gene: TRBJ1-5

CDR3 protein: CAWRRATGARKETQYF
CDR3 DNA: TGTGCCTGGAGACGAGCAACGGGGGCGAGGAAAGAGACCCAGTACTTC
V gene: TRBV30
clone size: once
D gene: .
J gene: TRBJ2-5

CDR3 protein: CASRWGDTNEKLFF
CDR3 DNA: TGTGCCAGCCGGTGGGGGGATACTAATGAAAAACTGTTTTTT
V gene: TRBV4-2
clone size: .
D gene: .
J gene: TRBJ1-4

CDR3 protein: CAQGDSTLLTGELFF
CDR3 DNA: TGTGCCCAGGGGGACAGCACTTTACTAACCGGGGAGCTGTTTTTT
V gene: TRBV30
clone size: .
D gene: TRBD1
J gene: TRBJ2-2

CDR3 protein: CAISVVTGPLNTEAFF
CDR3 DNA: TGTGCCATCAGTGTAGTGACAGGACCCTTGAACACTGAAGCTTTCTTT
V gene: TRBV10-3
clone size: .
D gene: .
J gene: TRBJ1-1

CDR3 protein: CASSPTGAGGIQYF
CDR3 DNA: TGTGCCAGCAGTCCGACAGGGGCGGGAGGCATTCAGTACTTC
V gene: TRBV28
clone size: .
D gene: .
J gene: TRBJ2-4

CDR3 protein: CASRGGGAGDTQYF
CDR3 DNA: TGCGCCAGCAGGGGCGGGGGGGCTGGAGATACGCAGTATTTT
V gene: TRBV5-1
clone size: .
D gene: TRBD2
J gene: TRBJ2-3

CDR3 protein: CASSESRKLDYLGETQYF
CDR3 DNA: TGTGCCAGCAGTGAATCAAGGAAACTGGACTACCTAGGGGAGACCCAGTACTTC
V gene: TRBV25-1
clone size: .
D gene: .
J gene: TRBJ2-5

CDR3 protein: CASSIDGTPGQNSPLHF
CDR3 DNA: TGTGCCAGTAGTATAGATGGGACGCCGGGCCAAAATTCACCCCTCCACTTT
V gene: TRBV19
clone size: .
D gene: .
J gene: TRBJ1-6

CDR3 protein: CSVGSGMNTEAFF
CDR3 DNA: TGCAGCGTTGGGTCAGGCATGAACACTGAAGCTTTCTTT
V gene: TRBV29-1
clone size: .
D gene: .
J gene: TRBJ1-1

CDR3 protein: CAWKPWQSSGNTIYF
CDR3 DNA: TGTGCCTGGAAACCATGGCAGAGCTCTGGAAACACCATATATTTT
V gene: TRBV30
clone size: few
D gene: .
J gene: TRBJ1-3

CDR3 protein: CASRSNRGYEQYF
CDR3 DNA: TGTGCCAGCAGGAGTAACAGGGGCTACGAGCAGTACTTC
V gene: TRBV2
clone size: few
D gene: TRBD1
J gene: TRBJ2-7

CDR3 protein: CASSEATGGEYSNQPQHF
CDR3 DNA: TGTGCCAGCAGTGAAGCGACAGGGGGAGAGTATAGCAATCAGCCCCAGCATTTT
V gene: TRBV2
clone size: .
D gene: TRBD1
J gene: TRBJ1-5